A single sample is the source of the 7 T cell receptor beta chains below, sequenced in a study of neurological immune-mediated disorders. One entry per CDR3 protein results from TCRdb running MiXCR on the 5' RACE reads. The table includes tens of thousands of distinct CDR3 sequences, 3.5% to 4.5% detected once. The sample consisted of PBMCs. These receptors were taken from a woman aged 45 to 65 with multiple sclerosis.

This clonotype was counted at least ten times. The chain recombines TRBV5-4 with TRBJ2-5; TRBD2 is a possible D gene (6 bases). The germline V and J ends were trimmed by 0 bases and 3 bases, with 12 bases remaining between them. CDR1 and CDR2 (germline): SGHNT, YYREEE (reference sequence). This CDR3 region has 15 residues. In DNA, the CDR3 is TGTGCCAGCAGCTTGGCCCCCGGGGAGGAAGAGACCCAGTACTTC. Its protein is CASSLAPGEEETQYF.

Ten or more counts support this clonotype. The V gene is TRBV11-2, the J gene TRBJ1-4, with a tentative D call TRBD1 (6 bases). The germline V and J ends were trimmed by 6 bases and 7 bases, with 15 bases remaining between them. The CDR3 has 14 amino acids. Germline V gives CDR1 SGHAT, CDR2 FQNNGV. CDR3 protein: CASSPDSPSEKLFF. The CDR3 bases are TGTGCCAGCAGTCCGGACAGCCCTTCTGAAAAACTGTTTTTT.

This clonotype was counted many times. J is TRBJ2-7 and V is TRBV3-1, with unresolved D. The CDR3 totals 12 residues. CDR1 and CDR2 (germline): LGHDT, YNNKEL (reference sequence). V was clipped by 0 bases and J by 4 bases, with 4 bases between them. The CDR3 region is CASSQDRYEQYF. The CDR3 coding sequence is TGTGCCAGCAGCCAAGATCGGTACGAGCAGTACTTC.

This clonotype has a count of ten or more. The chain carries TRBV5-1 and TRBJ2-1; 9 positions agree with TRBD2. The CDR3 covers 16 residues. Germline values: CDR1 SGHRS, CDR2 YFSETQ. The ends lost 9 bases at V and 2 bases at J; junction bases unmatched: 12. The CDR3 loop is CATSERGGRAYNEQFF. The CDR3 region has the DNA TGCGCCACCTCGGAGCGGGGCGGGAGGGCCTACAATGAGCAGTTCTTC.

Points on this clonotype: Given a much more abundant clone one base away, this may be a read error. This chain links TRBV14 with TRBJ2-7, with 7 bases aligning to TRBD2. The germline V gene encodes CDR1 SGHDN and CDR2 FVKESK. V trimming: 4 bases; J trimming: 7 bases; junction bases outside the gene matches: 4. The CDR3 consists of 12 residues. CDR3 in amino acids: CASSRTRKEQYF. The DNA for the CDR3 is TGTGCCAGCAGCCGGACTAGAAAAGAGCAGTACTTC.

This clonotype was found many times. The CDR3 coding sequence is TGCGCCAGCAGCCAAGGCCATAGAGCTAACTATGGCTACACCTTC. Translation: CASSQGHRANYGYTF. V is TRBV4-1 and J is TRBJ1-2, with D unclear. Deletions cut 1 base from V and 0 bases from J, with 9 bases between. The length of the CDR3 is 15 residues. Germline CDR1 MGHRA, CDR2 YSYEKL.

There are many counts of this clonotype. The junction differs from germline at one of its ends, possibly a read error. The V call is TRBV5-5, the J call TRBJ1-5; D ambiguous. This CDR3 spans 14 amino acids. In germline, CDR1 is SGHKS, CDR2 YYEKEE (reference sequence). In nucleotides, the CDR3 is TGTGCCAGCAGCTTGGCGGTGGGCAATCAGCCCCAGAATTTT. Its protein product is CASSLAVGNQPQNF.